These 3 T cell receptor beta chains came from one sample sequenced in a study of regulatory T cells in long-lasting Graves disease. Both iRepertoire HTBI primers and Arm-PCR of CDR3 regions were used to build the TCR beta libraries. TCRdb ran MiXCR on the multiplex PCR reads and lists one entry per CDR3 protein. The sample holds around 320,000 distinct CDR3 sequences, approximately 16% seen once. Documented time point: newly diagnosed GD, antithyroid drugs for less than 3 months. Extracted RNA from PBMCs served as the source of the TCR library. These data also featured in a second study, about T cells in Graves' hyperthyroidism and ophthalmopathy.

The input for sequencing was peripheral blood mononuclear cells (PBMCs), taken at new diagnosis, from a patient treated with antithyroid drugs. These receptors originate from a man aged 40-50 years with Graves disease.

This clonotype occurred many times. The rearrangement links TRBV12-3 or TRBV12-4 to TRBJ1-5, with D perhaps TRBD1 (5 bases). This CDR3 has 13 residues. Between the trimmed V and J ends, which lost 5 bases and 4 bases, there was a span of 9 bases. CDR3 region: CASSGGGNQPQHF. In DNA form, the CDR3 reads TGTGCCAGCAGTGGGGGAGGGAATCAGCCCCAGCATTTT.

In this sample, this clonotype turned up many times. Here the CDR3 reads CATSTYNEQFF. Written as DNA, the CDR3 is TGTGCCACCTCAACCTACAATGAGCAGTTCTTC. This chain uses TRBV28 with TRBJ2-1; D uncertain. CDR1 MDHEN and CDR2 SYDVKM come from the germline V gene. CDR3 length: 11 amino acids. V was trimmed by 10 bases and J by 2 bases, leaving 6 bases between them. Using reference TRBV28 and TRBJ2-1 for the parts outside the CDR3, the full variable domain is DVKVTQSSRYLVKRTGEKVFLECVQDMDHENMFWYRQDPGLGLRLIYFSYDVKMKEKGDIPEGYSVSREKKERFSLILESASTNQTSMYLCATSTYNEQFFGPGTRLTVL.

The rearrangement joins TRBV2 to TRBJ1-2; D not certain. CDR1 and CDR2 (germline): SNHLY, FYNNEI. Deletions cut 3 bases from V and 2 bases from J, with 16 bases between. The CDR3 spans 16 residues. Here the CDR3 DNA reads TGTGCCAGCAGTGACCTGGTGGCCGGGTTGAACTATGGCTACACCTTC. Residues: CASSDLVAGLNYGYTF.